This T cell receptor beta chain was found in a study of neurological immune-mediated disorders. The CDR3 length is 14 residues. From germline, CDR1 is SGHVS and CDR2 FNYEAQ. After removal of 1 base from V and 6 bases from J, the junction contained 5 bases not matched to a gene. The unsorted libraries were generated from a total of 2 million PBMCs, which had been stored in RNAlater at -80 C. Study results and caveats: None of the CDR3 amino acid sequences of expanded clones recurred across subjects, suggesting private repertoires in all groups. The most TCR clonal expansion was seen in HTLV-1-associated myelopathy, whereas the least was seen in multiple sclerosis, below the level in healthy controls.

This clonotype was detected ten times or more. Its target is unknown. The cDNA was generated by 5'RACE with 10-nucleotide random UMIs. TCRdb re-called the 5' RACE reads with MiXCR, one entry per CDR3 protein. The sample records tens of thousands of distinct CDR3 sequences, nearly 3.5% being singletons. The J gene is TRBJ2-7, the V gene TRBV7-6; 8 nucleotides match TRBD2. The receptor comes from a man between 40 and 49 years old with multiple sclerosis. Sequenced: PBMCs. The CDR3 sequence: CASSLDGTRGEQYF. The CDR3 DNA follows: TGTGCCAGCAGCTTAGATGGGACTAGGGGCGAGCAGTACTTC.